A single sample gave rise to the 19 T cell receptor beta chains below, sequenced in a study of cytomegalovirus exposure and HLA in healthy donors. Primers: 60 Vbeta forward and 13 Jbeta reverse. Data came from immunoSEQ multiplex PCR; TCRdb stores just in-frame clones and leaves some out. The sample lists fewer than 200,000 clones, approximately 80% occurring once. Sample: PBMCs. The source of these receptors is a woman younger than 45 in good health and CMV-seronegative.

This rearrangement joins TRBV6-5 to TRBJ1-6; TRBD1 might be the D (5 bases). The CDR3 is made up of 14 amino acids. From germline, CDR1 is MNHEY and CDR2 SVGAGI. The germline V and J ends were trimmed by 10 bases and 5 bases, with 15 bases remaining between them. The CDR3 DNA is TGTGCCATCGCCGGGACTCGGGATAATTCACCCCTCCACTTT. This gives the protein CAIAGTRDNSPLHF.

The rearrangement joins TRBV19 to TRBJ2-5; 10 bases agree with TRBD1. The CDR3 loop spans 13 amino acids. Germline values: CDR1 LNHDA, CDR2 SQIVND (reference sequence). Trimming cost V 6 bases and J 5 bases; bases outside gene matches: 3. The CDR3 is CASSGQGGETQYF. The CDR3 DNA reads as TGTGCCAGTAGCGGACAGGGGGGGGAGACCCAGTACTTC.

This rearrangement joins TRBV25-1 to TRBJ2-6; 7 bases align to TRBD2. Germline CDR1 MGHDK, CDR2 SYGVNS. J lost 1 base, V lost 1 base, and 7 bases had no gene match. This CDR3 is 18 amino acids long. CDR3 protein: CASSEWAGGSSGANVLTF. The CDR3 bases are TGTGCCAGCAGTGAATGGGCCGGGGGGTCGTCTGGGGCCAACGTCCTGACTTTC.

The J gene is TRBJ2-7, the V gene TRBV15; D might be TRBD2 (7 bases). Germline V CDR1 and CDR2: LNHNV, YYDKDF (reference sequence). The CDR3 is 15 residues long. V was cut by 5 bases and J by 5 bases, with 19 bases left in between. CDR3 amino acids: CATSSRLGGRDEQYF. In DNA form, the CDR3 reads TGTGCCACCAGCTCTAGACTGGGGGGGCGGGACGAGCAGTACTTC. The full variable domain, its missing parts supplied by reference TRBV15 and TRBJ2-7, is DAMVIQNPRYQVTQFGKPVTLSCSQTLNHNVMYWYQQKSSQAPKLLFHYYDKDFNNEADTPDNFQSRRPNTSFCFLDIRSPGLGDTAMYLCATSSRLGGRDEQYFGPGTRLTVT.

This chain connects TRBV11-2 to TRBJ2-3; D unclear. Per the germline V gene, CDR1 is SGHAT and CDR2 is FQNNGV. V lost 5 bases and J lost 5, with 14 bases in between. The CDR3 is 14 residues long. CDR3 nucleotides: TGTGCCAGCAGCCATCGGAGTCTGGGAGATACGCAGTATTTT. Protein product: CASSHRSLGDTQYF.

V is TRBV4-2 and J is TRBJ1-5; D gene ambiguous. This CDR3 has 15 amino acids. Germline-derived CDR1 and CDR2 are LGHNA and YNFKEQ. V was shortened by 1 base and J by 1 base, with 8 bases between the two germline ends. The DNA of the CDR3 is TGTGCCAGCAGCCAAGTCGGGAAAAGCAATCAGCCCCAGCATTTT. Translating gives CASSQVGKSNQPQHF.

The chain carries TRBV6-4 and TRBJ1-4, with TRBD1 matching over 7 bases. Trimming took 3 bases from V and 8 from J; bases not matched to a gene: 3. The CDR3 sequence is 13 residues long. The V gene's germline CDR1 is MRHNA and CDR2 SNTAGT. The CDR3 DNA is TGTGCCAGCAGTGAAAGGGACAGCGAAAAACTGTTTTTT. It translates to CASSERDSEKLFF.

The rearrangement uses TRBV25-1 and TRBJ2-7; 8 bases match TRBD1. The ends lost 0 bases at V and 3 bases at J; junction bases unmatched: 7. This CDR3 has 16 amino acids. Germline V lookup: CDR1 MGHDK, CDR2 SYGVNS. This CDR3 reads CASSEYGTGSYYEQYF. In nucleotides, the CDR3 is TGTGCCAGCAGTGAATATGGGACAGGCTCTTACTACGAGCAGTACTTC.

This chain uses TRBV28 with TRBJ2-7; 9 nucleotides agree with TRBD1. V lost 8 bases, J lost 1 base, and 9 bases stayed unmatched. The germline V gene encodes CDR1 MDHEN and CDR2 SYDVKM. The CDR3 has 15 amino acids. The CDR3 DNA reads TGTGCCAGCGGAAGACACGGGACAGGGTCCTACGAGCAGTACTTC. Translation: CASGRHGTGSYEQYF.

This chain uses TRBV5-6 with TRBJ1-2; D is unresolved. Trimming pared 7 bases from V and 6 bases from J, leaving 16 bases between. CDR3 size: 13 residues. CDR1 is SGHDT, CDR2 YYEEEE, per germline. The CDR3 reads CASGLQEGDGYTF. CDR3 nucleotides: TGTGCCAGCGGACTCCAGGAGGGAGATGGCTACACCTTC.

This rearrangement joins TRBV27 to TRBJ2-7; TRBD2 agrees at 8 bases. Germline V gives CDR1 MNHEY, CDR2 SMNVEV (reference sequence). Unmatched junction bases numbered 6, after V lost 3 bases and J lost 5 bases. There are 14 residues in the CDR3. The CDR3 sequence is CASSFLAGHHEQYF. The CDR3, as DNA: TGTGCCAGCAGTTTTTTAGCGGGACACCACGAGCAGTACTTC.

The chain combines TRBV30 with TRBJ1-2; TRBD1 might be the D (5 bases). Looked up from germline, CDR1 is GTSNPN and CDR2 is SVGIG (reference sequence). The CDR3 runs 14 residues. V was shortened by 4 bases and J by 5 bases, with 17 bases between the two germline ends. The DNA of the CDR3 is TGTGCCTGGAACCAAAAACAGGTGCGGTATGGCTACACCTTC. Its protein product is CAWNQKQVRYGYTF.

The genes are TRBV4-3 and TRBJ2-7; a weak D match, TRBD1 (5 bases). The CDR3 extends over 13 amino acids. Trimming removed 3 bases at V and 4 bases at J, with 10 bases between. Per germline, CDR1 LGHNA and CDR2 YSLEER. The CDR3 sequence is CASSQASGYEQYF. The CDR3 coding sequence is TGCGCCAGCAGCCAGGCTTCAGGGTACGAGCAGTACTTC.

V usage is TRBV6-6 and J usage is TRBJ1-6, with a weak D call TRBD1 (6 bases). Germline assignment: CDR1 MNHNY and CDR2 SVGAGI (reference sequence). The V end was cut by 5 bases, the J end by 8 bases, with 13 bases between. This CDR3 is 14 amino acids long. CDR3 sequence reads: CASSNRALDSPLHF. The CDR3 DNA reads as TGTGCCAGCAGTAACAGGGCCTTGGATTCACCCCTCCACTTT.

The V and J genes are TRBV5-8 and TRBJ1-6; possible D gene TRBD1, 6 bases. V shed 4 bases and J shed 9 bases, with 17 bases lying between them. Germline V gene sequence: CDR1 SGHTS, CDR2 YDEGEE. This CDR3 contains 15 residues. The DNA for the CDR3 is TGTGCCAGCAGCGGGCTCGTAGGGGGTCTTTCACCCCTCCACTTT. Protein: CASSGLVGGLSPLHF.

V gene TRBV7-2 combines with J gene TRBJ1-1, with 10 bases lining up with TRBD1. J was trimmed by 7 bases and V by 6 bases; bases with no gene match: 5. The CDR3 spans 13 residues. Germline V gene lookup returns CDR1 SGHTA and CDR2 FQGNSA. The DNA for the CDR3 is TGTGCCAGCAGAGACAGGGGGCGGAATGAAGCTTTCTTT. Translated, it gives CASRDRGRNEAFF.

The gene calls are TRBV6-4 and TRBJ1-1, with no clear D. The ends were cut back, 6 bases at V and 1 base at J, with 15 bases in the middle. The germline V gene has CDR1 MRHNA and CDR2 SNTAGT. The CDR3 sequence is 15 residues long. The CDR3 protein is CASRTPAPENTEAFF. The CDR3 nucleotides read TGTGCCAGCAGAACCCCCGCGCCCGAGAACACTGAAGCTTTCTTT.

The J gene is TRBJ2-5, the V gene TRBV18; 14 nucleotides match TRBD2. The CDR3 covers 16 residues. Germline CDR1 and CDR2: KGHSH and LQKENI. V was pared by 3 bases and J by 5 bases, with 5 bases of the junction left unmatched. The CDR3 spells CASSPEGLAGDETQYF. CDR3 DNA sequence: TGTGCCAGCTCACCCGAGGGACTAGCGGGAGACGAGACCCAGTACTTC.

The rearrangement uses TRBV11-2 and TRBJ2-2, with D perhaps TRBD1 (5 bases). V was trimmed by 6 bases and J by 0 bases, leaving 17 bases between them. CDR1 is SGHAT, CDR2 FQNNGV, per germline. The CDR3 has 17 amino acids. The CDR3 protein is CASSSKAPTANTGELFF. CDR3 coding DNA: TGTGCCAGCAGTTCAAAAGCCCCGACAGCGAACACCGGGGAGCTGTTTTTT.